This entry describes one TCR beta chain. Its antigen is unknown. Germline V gene data show CDR1 as SEHNR and CDR2 as FQNEAQ (reference sequence). The CDR3 loop spans 13 amino acids. V was trimmed by 6 bases and J by 6 bases, leaving 13 bases between them. The sample comes from a study of T cell repertoires in cytomegalovirus infection. At the level of the study: Alongside well-studied HLA-B-restricted CMV epitopes, recently identified HLA-C-restricted CMV epitopes were also used. Public TCR beta signatures marked donors with CMV infection and the matching HLA.

TCRdb reprocessed the reads with MiXCR, giving one entry per CDR3 protein. The table has approximately 1,000,000 distinct CDR3 sequences, roughly 31% seen once. Study findings and constraints: HLA-C-restricted TCR beta clonotypes specific for CMV led the ex vivo response. Public TCR beta family frequency separated CMV-and-HLA carriers, including in an independent cohort.

The sequence derives from a human donor in good health (CMV status not recorded). Some clones in this sample may be carry-over from other donors' samples. The chain carries TRBV7-9 and TRBJ2-3, with a possible D match to TRBD1 (6 bases). The specimen was cultured CD8+ T cells from PBMCs, collected from culture after CMV antigen stimulation. The CDR3, as DNA: TGTGCCAGCAGAGAGGACAGCCCTGATACGCAGTATTTT. It is translated as CASREDSPDTQYF. Using reference TRBV7-9 and TRBJ2-3 for the parts outside the CDR3, the full variable domain is DTGVSQNPRHKITKRGQNVTFRCDPISEHNRLYWYRQTLGQGPEFLTYFQNEAQLEKSRLLSDRFSAERPKGSFSTLEIQRTEQGDSAMYLCASREDSPDTQYFGPGTRLTVL.